The sequence of this TCR beta chain was determined in a study of blood T cell repertoires in COVID-19. Study in general: Some COVID-19 samples were acute and others convalescent; all came from the United States, Italy and Spain. Nucleic acid was either cDNA or gDNA, and it came from T cells, B-cell-depleted T cells, or PBMCs.

Recruitment covered 20 to 25 US areas and drew participants whose ages spanned about 18 to 100 years. Allocation to cohorts depended on clinical history reported by the participants. Profiled with immunoSEQ multiplex PCR; TCRdb holds only in-frame clones, not every one. The table lists fewer than 300,000 clones, 80% to 90% of them singletons, with around 15% in the top ten. The receptor's source is a man aged 18-30 years who had recovered from COVID-19. Sequencing was done on a sample of PBMCs or T cells enriched from blood (not recorded which).

CDR3 nucleotides: TGCAGTGCCTCGAGGTCCGGGGAGCAGTACTTC. Its translation is CSASRSGEQYF. This chain uses TRBV20-1 with TRBJ2-7; no firm D call. Germline-derived CDR1 and CDR2 are DFQATT and SNEGSKA (reference sequence). Between the trimmed V and J ends, which lost 6 bases and 7 bases, there was a span of 13 bases. The CDR3 is 11 residues long.